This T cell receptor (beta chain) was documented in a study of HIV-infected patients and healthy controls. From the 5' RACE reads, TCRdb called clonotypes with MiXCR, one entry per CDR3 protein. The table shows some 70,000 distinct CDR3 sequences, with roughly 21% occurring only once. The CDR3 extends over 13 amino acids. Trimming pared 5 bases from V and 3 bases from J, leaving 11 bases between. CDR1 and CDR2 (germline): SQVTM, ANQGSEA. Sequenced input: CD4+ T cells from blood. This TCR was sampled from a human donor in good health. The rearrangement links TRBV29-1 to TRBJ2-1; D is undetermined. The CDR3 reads CSVKATLYNEQFF. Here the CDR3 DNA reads TGCAGCGTTAAAGCTACCCTCTACAATGAGCAGTTCTTC.